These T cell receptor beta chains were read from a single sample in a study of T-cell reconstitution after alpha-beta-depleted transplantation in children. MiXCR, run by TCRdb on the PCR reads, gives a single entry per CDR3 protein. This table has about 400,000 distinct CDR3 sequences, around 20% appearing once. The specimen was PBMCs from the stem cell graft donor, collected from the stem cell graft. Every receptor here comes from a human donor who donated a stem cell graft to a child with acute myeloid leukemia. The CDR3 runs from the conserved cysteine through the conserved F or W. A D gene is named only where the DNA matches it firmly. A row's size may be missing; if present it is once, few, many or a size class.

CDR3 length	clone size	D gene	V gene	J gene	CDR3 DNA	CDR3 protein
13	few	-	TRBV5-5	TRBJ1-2	TGTGCCAGCACCCCAGACAGGATCTATGGCTACACCTTC	CASTPDRIYGYTF
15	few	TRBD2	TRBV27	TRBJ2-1	TGTGCCAGCCAACGGGGACTAGCGGGGGTCAATGAGCAGTTCTTC	CASQRGLAGVNEQFF
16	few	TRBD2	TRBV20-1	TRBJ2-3	TGCAGTGCGGCATATAGCGGGAGCGGCTGGGTGGATACGCAGTATTTT	CSAAYSGSGWVDTQYF
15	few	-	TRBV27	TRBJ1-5	TGTGCCAGCAGTTTCGGAGGTAGCCTTGGTCAGCCCCAGCATTTT	CASSFGGSLGQPQHF
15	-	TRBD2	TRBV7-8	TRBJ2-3	TGTGCCATCGCGATCGGGGCGGGAGGCGGGGATACGCAGTATTTT	CAIAIGAGGGDTQYF
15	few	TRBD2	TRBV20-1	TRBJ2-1	TGCAGTGCTCTCCTCGGGACTAGCGGGAAAAATGAGCAGTTCTTC	CSALLGTSGKNEQFF
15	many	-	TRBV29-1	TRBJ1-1	TGCAGCGTTGGCTTCTCGCCCGGACCACCAACTGAAGCTTTCTTT	CSVGFSPGPPTEAFF
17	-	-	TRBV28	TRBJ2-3	TGTGCCAGCAGTTCCCTCCTCGGACTTGGTAGCGGCTATACGCAGTATTTT	CASSSLLGLGSGYTQYF
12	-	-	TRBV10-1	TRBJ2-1	TGCGCCAGCAGTGAGTCGGGGCGGGGACAGTTCTTC	CASSESGRGQFF
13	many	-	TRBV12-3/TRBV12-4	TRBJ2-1	TGTGCCAGCAGCAGAAATGGTAGAGAACGAGGGTTCTTC	CASSRNGRERGFF
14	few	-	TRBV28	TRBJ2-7	TGTGCCAGCAGTTTATGGGGGATTAGCTACGAGCAGTACTTC	CASSLWGISYEQYF
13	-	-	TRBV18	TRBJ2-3	TGTGCCAGCTCACCGACTCGGTCAGATACGCAGTATTTT	CASSPTRSDTQYF
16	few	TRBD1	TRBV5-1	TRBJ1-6	TGCGCCAGCAGCCCCCGGACAGGGAATGAAAATTCACCCCTCCACTTT	CASSPRTGNENSPLHF
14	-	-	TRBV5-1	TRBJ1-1	TGCGCCAGCAGCTTGGTCCAGATGAACACTGAAGCTTTCTTT	CASSLVQMNTEAFF
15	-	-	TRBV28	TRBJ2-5	TGTGCCAGCAGGGGTGGAGGGAGTGGTTCAGAGACCCAGTACTTC	CASRGGGSGSETQYF
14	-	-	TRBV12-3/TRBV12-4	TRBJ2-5	TGTGCCAGCAGTTTAGGAGGGGACCAAGAGACCCAGTACTTC	CASSLGGDQETQYF
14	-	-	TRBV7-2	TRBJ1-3	TGTGCCAGCAGCGCCGGGACATTTGGAAACACCATATATTTT	CASSAGTFGNTIYF
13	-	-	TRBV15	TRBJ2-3	TGTGCCACCAGCAGAGCGACGGCAGATACGCAGTATTTT	CATSRATADTQYF
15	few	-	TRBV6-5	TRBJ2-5	TGTGCCAGCAGTTCCAGGGAACAGGTGGAAGAGACCCAGTACTTC	CASSSREQVEETQYF
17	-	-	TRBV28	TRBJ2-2	TGTGCCAGCAGCAGTAGGCTGGGGATCGCCGGTGCGGAGGAGCTGTTTTTT	CASSSRLGIAGAEELFF
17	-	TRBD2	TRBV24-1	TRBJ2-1	TGTGCCACCAGGGGTAAGGATAGCGGGAGCGTATTGGGTGAGCAGTTCTTC	CATRGKDSGSVLGEQFF
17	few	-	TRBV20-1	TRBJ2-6	TGCAGTGCTAGTAGGGGGATCTCCCGACTCTGGGCCAACGTCCTGACTTTC	CSASRGISRLWANVLTF
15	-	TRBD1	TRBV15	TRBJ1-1	TGTGCCACCAGCAAGGACAGGGGTATGAACACTGAAGCTTTCTTT	CATSKDRGMNTEAFF
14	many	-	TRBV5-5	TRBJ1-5	TGTGCCAGCAGCTTGGAAATTCGTAATCAGCCCCAGCATTTT	CASSLEIRNQPQHF
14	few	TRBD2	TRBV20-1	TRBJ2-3	TGCAGTGCTCCTCCAGCGGGAGAGCCATCTACGCAGTATTTT	CSAPPAGEPSTQYF
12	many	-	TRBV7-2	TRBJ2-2	TGTGCCAGCAGCTTAGGGGTCGGGGAGCTGTTTTTT	CASSLGVGELFF
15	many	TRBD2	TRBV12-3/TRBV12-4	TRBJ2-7	TGTGCCAGCAGTCCGAACTGGGGGGGTAACTACGAGCAGTACTTC	CASSPNWGGNYEQYF
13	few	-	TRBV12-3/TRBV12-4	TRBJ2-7	TGTGCCAGCAGCGGACAGAAAGCCTACGAGCAGTACTTC	CASSGQKAYEQYF
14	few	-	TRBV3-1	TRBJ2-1	TGTGCCAGCAGCCGGGACTTTGGAGACAATGAGCAGTTCTTC	CASSRDFGDNEQFF
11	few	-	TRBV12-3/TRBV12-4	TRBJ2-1	TGTGCCAGCACCCGGGACCGCGAGCAGTTCTTC	CASTRDREQFF
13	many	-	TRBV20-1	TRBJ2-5	TGCAGTGCTGGCGGGGGCGGAAAAGAGACCCAGTACTTC	CSAGGGGKETQYF
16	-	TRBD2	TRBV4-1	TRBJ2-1	TGCGCCAGCAGCCAAGATGGTCGGACTAGCGACAATGAGCAGTTCTTC	CASSQDGRTSDNEQFF
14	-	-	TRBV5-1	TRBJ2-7	TGCGCCAGCAGCTTGCGGTCAGCGAACTACGAGCAGTACTTC	CASSLRSANYEQYF
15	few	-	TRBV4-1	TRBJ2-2	TGCGCCAGCAGCCAAGTCGACAGGAACACCGGGGAGCTGTTTTTT	CASSQVDRNTGELFF
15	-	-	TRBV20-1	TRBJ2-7	TGCAGTGCTAGAGATTCGACCAGTGGCTCCTACGAGCAGTACTTC	CSARDSTSGSYEQYF
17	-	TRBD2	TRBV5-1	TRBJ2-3	TGCGCCAGCAGTGCCACTAGCGGGAGAGTGAGCACAGATACGCAGTATTTT	CASSATSGRVSTDTQYF
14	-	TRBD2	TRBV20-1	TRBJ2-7	TGCAGTGCTGACGGGACTAGCGGGACTTACGAGCAGTACTTC	CSADGTSGTYEQYF
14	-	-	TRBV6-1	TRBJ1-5	TGTGCCAGCAGGGTCACAGGGCAGGAACAGCCCCAGCATTTT	CASRVTGQEQPQHF
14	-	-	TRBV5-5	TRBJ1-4	TGTGCCAGCAGCCGGGGACGGGTTAATGAAAAACTGTTTTTT	CASSRGRVNEKLFF
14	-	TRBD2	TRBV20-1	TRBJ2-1	TGCAGTGCAAGCGCTAGCGGGTCGGGCAATGAGCAGTTCTTC	CSASASGSGNEQFF
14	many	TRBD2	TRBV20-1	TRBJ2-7	TGCAGTGCTAGTCCCATGGGCGGGAGCTACGAGCAGTACTTC	CSASPMGGSYEQYF
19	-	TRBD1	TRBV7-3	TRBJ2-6	TGTGCCAGCAGCTCCCGGACAGGCTGGGGCTTGAGAGGGGCCAACGTCCTGACTTTC	CASSSRTGWGLRGANVLTF
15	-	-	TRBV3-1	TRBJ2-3	TGTGCCAGCAGCCCTTTAAGCGGGCTCACAGATACGCAGTATTTT	CASSPLSGLTDTQYF
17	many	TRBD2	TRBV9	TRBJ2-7	TGTGCCAGCAGCGTAGAGCCAGCGGGATGGGTCCCAGGAGAGCAGTACTTC	CASSVEPAGWVPGEQYF
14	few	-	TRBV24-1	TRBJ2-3	TGTGCCACCAGTGATCCCCGCCCGGCAGATACGCAGTATTTT	CATSDPRPADTQYF
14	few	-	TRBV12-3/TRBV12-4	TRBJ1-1	TGTGCCAGCAGTTTAACGACAGCGAACACTGAAGCTTTCTTT	CASSLTTANTEAFF
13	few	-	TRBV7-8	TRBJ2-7	TGTGCCACGCTTAGCGGAAGCTCCTACGAGCAGTACTTC	CATLSGSSYEQYF
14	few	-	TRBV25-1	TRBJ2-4	TGTGCCAGCAGGGTCGGGCAGGGAGATGGCATTCAGTACTTC	CASRVGQGDGIQYF
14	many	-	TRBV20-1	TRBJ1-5	TGCAGTGCTAGAGATGTGGTACCCAATCAGCCCCAGCATTTT	CSARDVVPNQPQHF
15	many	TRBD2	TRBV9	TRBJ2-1	TGTGCCAGCAGCGTCGGGACTAGCGGAAACAATGAGCAGTTCTTC	CASSVGTSGNNEQFF
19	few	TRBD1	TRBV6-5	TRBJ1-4	TGTGCCAGCAGTTACCGCCACCGTCCCCAAGGGACAGGGAGGGAAAAACTGTTTTTT	CASSYRHRPQGTGREKLFF
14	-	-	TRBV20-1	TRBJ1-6	TGCTTCGGGGGGGGCGGAGGCGATAATTCACCCCTCCACTTT	CFGGGGGDNSPLHF